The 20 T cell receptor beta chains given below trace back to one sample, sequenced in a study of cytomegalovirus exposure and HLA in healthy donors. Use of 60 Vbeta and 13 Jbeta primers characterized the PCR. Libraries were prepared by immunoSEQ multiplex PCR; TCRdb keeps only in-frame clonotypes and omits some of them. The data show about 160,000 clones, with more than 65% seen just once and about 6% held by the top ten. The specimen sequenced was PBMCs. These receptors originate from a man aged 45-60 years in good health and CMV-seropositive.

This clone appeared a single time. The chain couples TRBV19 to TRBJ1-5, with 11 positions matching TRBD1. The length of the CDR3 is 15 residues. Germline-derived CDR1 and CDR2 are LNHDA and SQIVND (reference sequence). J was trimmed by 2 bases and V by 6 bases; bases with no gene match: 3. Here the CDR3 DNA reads TGTGCCAGTAGCAGGGACAGGGGGGGCAATCAGCCCCAGCATTTT. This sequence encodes CASSRDRGGNQPQHF.

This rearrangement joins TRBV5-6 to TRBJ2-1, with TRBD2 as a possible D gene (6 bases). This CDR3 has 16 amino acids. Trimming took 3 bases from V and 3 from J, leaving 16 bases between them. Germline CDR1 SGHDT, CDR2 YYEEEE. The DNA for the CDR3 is TGTGCCAGCAGCTCCCGGAGTAGCGGTAACTACAATGAGCAGTTCTTC. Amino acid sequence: CASSSRSSGNYNEQFF. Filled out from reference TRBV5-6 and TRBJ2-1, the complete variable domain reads DAGVTQSPTHLIKTRGQQVTLRCSPKSGHDTVSWYQQALGQGPQFIFQYYEEEERQRGNFPDRFSGHQFPNYSSELNVNALLLGDSALYLCASSSRSSGNYNEQFFGPGTRLTVL.

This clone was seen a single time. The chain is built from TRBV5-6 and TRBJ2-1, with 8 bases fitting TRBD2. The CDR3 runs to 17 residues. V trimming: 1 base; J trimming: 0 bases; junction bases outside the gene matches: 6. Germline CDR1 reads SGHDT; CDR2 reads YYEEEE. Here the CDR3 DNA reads TGTGCCAGCAGCTTGAAGCGGGGGTCCCTCTCCTACAATGAGCAGTTCTTC. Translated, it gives CASSLKRGSLSYNEQFF.

The CDR3 sequence: CASSLIGGEQYV. The DNA for the CDR3 is TGTGCCAGCAGCTTGATAGGGGGCGAGCAGTACGTC. The rearrangement links TRBV5-6 to TRBJ2-7; D is perhaps TRBD1 (6 bases). V shed 1 base and J shed 6 bases, with 8 bases lying between them. The germline gives CDR1 SGHDT, CDR2 YYEEEE. The CDR3 contains 12 residues.

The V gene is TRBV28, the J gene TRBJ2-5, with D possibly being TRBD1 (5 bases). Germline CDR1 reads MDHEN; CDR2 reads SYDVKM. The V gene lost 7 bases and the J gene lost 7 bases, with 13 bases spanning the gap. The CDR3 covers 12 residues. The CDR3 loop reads CASNSGPGTQYF. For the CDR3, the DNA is TGTGCCAGCAATTCAGGGCCAGGGACCCAGTACTTC.

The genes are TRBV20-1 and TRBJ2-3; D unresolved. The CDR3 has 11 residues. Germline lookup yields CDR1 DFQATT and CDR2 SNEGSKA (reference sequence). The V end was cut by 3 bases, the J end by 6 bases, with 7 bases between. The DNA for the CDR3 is TGCAGTGCTAGTCTAACCGATACGCAGTATTTT. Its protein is CSASLTDTQYF.

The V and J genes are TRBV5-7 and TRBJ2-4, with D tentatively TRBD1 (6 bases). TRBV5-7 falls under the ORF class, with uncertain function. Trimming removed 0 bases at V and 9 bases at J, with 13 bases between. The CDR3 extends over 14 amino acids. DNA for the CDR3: TGTGCCAGCAGCTTGGCCAGGGGATATGGCATTCAGTACTTC. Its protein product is CASSLARGYGIQYF.

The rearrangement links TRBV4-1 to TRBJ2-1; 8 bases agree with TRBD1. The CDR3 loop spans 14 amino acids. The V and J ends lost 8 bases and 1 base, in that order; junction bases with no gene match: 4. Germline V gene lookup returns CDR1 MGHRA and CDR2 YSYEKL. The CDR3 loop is CASATGGSYNEQFF. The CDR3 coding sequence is TGCGCCAGCGCCACAGGGGGATCCTACAATGAGCAGTTCTTC.

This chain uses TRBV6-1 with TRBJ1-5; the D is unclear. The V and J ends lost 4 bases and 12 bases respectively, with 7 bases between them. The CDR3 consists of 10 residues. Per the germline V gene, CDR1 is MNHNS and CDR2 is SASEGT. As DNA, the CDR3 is TGTGCCAGCAGTGCCGGGAGCCAGCATTTT. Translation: CASSAGSQHF.

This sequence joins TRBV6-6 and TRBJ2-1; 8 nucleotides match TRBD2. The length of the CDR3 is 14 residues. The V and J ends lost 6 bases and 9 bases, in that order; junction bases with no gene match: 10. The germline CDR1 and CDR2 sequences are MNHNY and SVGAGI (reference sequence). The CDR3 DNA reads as TGTGCCAGCAGGCGGGGGGCGCAGGGCACTGAGCAGTTCTTC. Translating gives CASRRGAQGTEQFF.

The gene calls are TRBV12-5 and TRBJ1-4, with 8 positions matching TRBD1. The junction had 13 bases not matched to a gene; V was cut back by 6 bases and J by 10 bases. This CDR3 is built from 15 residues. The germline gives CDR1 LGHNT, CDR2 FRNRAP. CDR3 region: CASGLTGTGGGKLFF. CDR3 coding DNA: TGTGCTAGTGGCCTCACCGGGACAGGTGGAGGAAAACTGTTTTTT.

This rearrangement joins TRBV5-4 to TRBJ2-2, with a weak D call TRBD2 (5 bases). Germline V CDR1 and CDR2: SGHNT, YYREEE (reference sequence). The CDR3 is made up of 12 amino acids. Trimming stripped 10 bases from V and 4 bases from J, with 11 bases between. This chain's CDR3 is CAQAGFTGELFF. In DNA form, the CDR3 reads TGTGCCCAGGCGGGTTTCACCGGGGAGCTGTTTTTT.

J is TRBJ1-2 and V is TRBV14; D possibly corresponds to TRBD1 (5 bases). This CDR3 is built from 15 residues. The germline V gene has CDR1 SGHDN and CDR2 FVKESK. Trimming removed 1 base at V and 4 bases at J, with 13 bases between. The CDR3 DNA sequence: TGTGCCAGCAGCCAAGCGCCGGGGAGGGGCTATGGCTACACCTTC. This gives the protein CASSQAPGRGYGYTF.

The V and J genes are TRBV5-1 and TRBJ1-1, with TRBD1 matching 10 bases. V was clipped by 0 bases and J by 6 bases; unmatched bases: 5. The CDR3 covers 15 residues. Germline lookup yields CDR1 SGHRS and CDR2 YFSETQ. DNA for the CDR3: TGCGCCAGCAGCTTGGAGGGGACAGGGGCCCCTGAAGCTTTCTTT. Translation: CASSLEGTGAPEAFF.

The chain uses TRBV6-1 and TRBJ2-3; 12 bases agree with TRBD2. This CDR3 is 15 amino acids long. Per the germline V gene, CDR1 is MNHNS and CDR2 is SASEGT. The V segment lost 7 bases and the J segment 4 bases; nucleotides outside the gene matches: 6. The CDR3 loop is CASNGLAGHSDTQYF. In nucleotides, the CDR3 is TGTGCCAGCAACGGACTAGCGGGGCACTCAGATACGCAGTATTTT.

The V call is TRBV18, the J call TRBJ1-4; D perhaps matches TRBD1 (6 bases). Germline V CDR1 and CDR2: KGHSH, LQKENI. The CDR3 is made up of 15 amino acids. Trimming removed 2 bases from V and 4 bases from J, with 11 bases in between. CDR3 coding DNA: TGTGCCAGCTCACCAGAGAGGACAGTTAATGAAAAACTGTTTTTT. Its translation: CASSPERTVNEKLFF.

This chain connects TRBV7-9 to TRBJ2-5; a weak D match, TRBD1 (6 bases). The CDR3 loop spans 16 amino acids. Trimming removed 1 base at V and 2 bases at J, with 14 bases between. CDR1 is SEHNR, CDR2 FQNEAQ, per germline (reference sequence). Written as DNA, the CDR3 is TGTGCCAGCAGCTTAGGCGAGGAGACAGGTCAAGAGACCCAGTACTTC. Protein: CASSLGEETGQETQYF. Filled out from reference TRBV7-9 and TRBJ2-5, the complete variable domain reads DTGVSQNPRHKITKRGQNVTFRCDPISEHNRLYWYRQTLGQGPEFLTYFQNEAQLEKSRLLSDRFSAERPKGSFSTLEIQRTEQGDSAMYLCASSLGEETGQETQYFGPGTRLLVL.

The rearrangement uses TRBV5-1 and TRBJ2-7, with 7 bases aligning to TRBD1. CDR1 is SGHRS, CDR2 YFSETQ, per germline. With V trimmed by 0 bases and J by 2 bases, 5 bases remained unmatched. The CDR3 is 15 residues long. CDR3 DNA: TGCGCCAGCAGCTTGGGCCAGGGGGTGACCTACGAGCAGTACTTC. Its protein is CASSLGQGVTYEQYF. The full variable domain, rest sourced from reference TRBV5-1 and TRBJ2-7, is KAGVTQTPRYLIKTRGQQVTLSCSPISGHRSVSWYQQTPGQGLQFLFEYFSETQRNKGNFPGRFSGRQFSNSRSEMNVSTLELGDSALYLCASSLGQGVTYEQYFGPGTRLTVT.

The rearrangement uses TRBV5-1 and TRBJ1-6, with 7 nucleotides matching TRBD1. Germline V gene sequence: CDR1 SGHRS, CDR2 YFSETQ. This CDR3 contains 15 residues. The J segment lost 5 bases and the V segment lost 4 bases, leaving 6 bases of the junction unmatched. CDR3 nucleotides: TGCGCCAGCAGCCTCGGGACAGTGGATAATTCACCCCTCCACTTT. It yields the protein CASSLGTVDNSPLHF.

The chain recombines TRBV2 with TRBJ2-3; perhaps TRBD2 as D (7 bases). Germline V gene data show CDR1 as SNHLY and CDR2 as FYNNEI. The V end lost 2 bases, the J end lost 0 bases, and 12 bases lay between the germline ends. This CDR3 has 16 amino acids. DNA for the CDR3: TGTGCCAGCAGTGAAAGGCGGGGGCTTAGCACAGATACGCAGTATTTT. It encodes CASSERRGLSTDTQYF.